The rows below give T cell receptor beta chains drawn from one sample of a study of CD8 T cells in ankylosing spondylitis. TCRdb re-called the 5' RACE reads with MiXCR, one entry per CDR3 protein. This sample has about 260,000 distinct CDR3 sequences, with 20% to 30% found just once. The sample taken for sequencing was blood, either unsorted or a sorted T cell fraction (not recorded which). The receptors shown here come from a male donor with ankylosing spondylitis or in good health (not recorded which). The CDR3 runs from the conserved cysteine through the conserved F or W. D genes are given only for firm matches. Expanded clones get a size class; other rows say once, few or many, or leave the size out.

j_call,v_call,clone_size,d_call,cdr3_aa,cdr3_nt
TRBJ2-3,TRBV5-5,NA,TRBD1,CASSLSGTGSDTQYF,TGTGCCAGCAGCTTGTCGGGGACAGGGTCAGATACGCAGTATTTT
TRBJ1-2,TRBV20-1,NA,NA,CSARVGPGAGYGYTF,TGCAGTGCTAGAGTCGGACCCGGGGCGGGCTATGGCTACACCTTC
TRBJ1-6,TRBV11-2,many,NA,CASSLGGRTNSPLHF,TGTGCCAGCAGCTTAGGTGGTCGGACTAATTCACCCCTCCACTTT
TRBJ2-7,TRBV11-2,NA,NA,CASSLARGQQYF,TGTGCCAGCAGCTTAGCCAGGGGCCAGCAGTACTTC
TRBJ1-4,TRBV4-1,many,NA,CASSPLGEKLFF,TGCGCCAGCAGCCCGTTGGGTGAAAAACTGTTTTTT
TRBJ2-2,TRBV29-1,NA,TRBD1,CSAGQGATGELFF,TGCAGCGCCGGACAGGGGGCCACCGGGGAGCTGTTTTTT
TRBJ2-7,TRBV20-1,NA,TRBD1,CSARGLGQGLSYEQYF,TGCAGTGCTAGGGGTTTGGGACAGGGCCTCTCCTACGAGCAGTACTTC
TRBJ2-1,TRBV7-2,many,NA,CASSAGQIAYNEQFF,TGTGCCAGCAGCGCCGGACAGATTGCCTACAATGAGCAGTTCTTC
TRBJ2-7,TRBV30,NA,NA,CAWSVSGFDEQYF,TGTGCCTGGAGTGTATCCGGGTTCGACGAGCAGTACTTC
TRBJ1-2,TRBV20-1,many,NA,CSVSPAYGYTF,TGCAGTGTAAGCCCTGCCTATGGCTACACCTTC
TRBJ2-5,TRBV5-1,few,NA,CASTTGRGETQYF,TGCGCCAGCACAACCGGTAGGGGAGAGACCCAGTACTTC
TRBJ2-3,TRBV20-1,NA,NA,CSEQGGDTQYF,TGCAGTGAACAGGGCGGAGATACGCAGTATTTT
TRBJ2-7,TRBV6-6,NA,TRBD1,CASSGRTGNPYEQYF,TGTGCCAGCAGTGGAAGGACAGGGAACCCCTACGAGCAGTACTTC
TRBJ2-5,TRBV7-6,few,NA,CASSLGTDIQETQYF,TGTGCCAGCAGCTTAGGGACGGACATCCAAGAGACCCAGTACTTC
TRBJ2-3,TRBV7-2,NA,NA,CASSFEPRTDTQYF,TGTGCCAGCAGCTTTGAGCCTCGGACAGATACGCAGTATTTT
TRBJ1-2,TRBV12-3/TRBV12-4,few,TRBD1,CASSPTGAGYGYTF,TGTGCCAGCAGTCCCACAGGGGCAGGCTATGGCTACACCTTC
TRBJ1-1,TRBV25-1,many,TRBD1,CASSEQGFTEAFF,TGTGCCAGCAGCGAACAGGGGTTCACTGAAGCTTTCTTT
TRBJ2-3,TRBV5-1,few,NA,CASSLGRGYGTDTQYF,TGCGCCAGCAGCTTGGGTAGGGGCTATGGGACAGATACGCAGTATTTT
TRBJ1-1,TRBV29-1,few,NA,CSVVWQPNTEAFF,TGCAGCGTTGTTTGGCAGCCGAACACTGAAGCTTTCTTT
TRBJ2-1,TRBV7-2,NA,TRBD2,CASSADSGGAGEQFF,TGTGCCAGCAGCGCCGACAGCGGGGGGGCCGGAGAGCAGTTCTTC
TRBJ2-1,TRBV9,few,TRBD2,CASSVVDTLGGNEQFF,TGTGCCAGCAGCGTAGTGGACACACTCGGGGGGAATGAGCAGTTCTTC
TRBJ2-1,TRBV7-9,NA,TRBD2,CASSSGAPGGHDEQFF,TGTGCCAGCAGCTCTGGTGCACCGGGGGGTCACGATGAGCAGTTCTTC
TRBJ1-2,TRBV30,few,NA,CAWSVRGAYGYTF,TGTGCCTGGAGTGTACGGGGCGCCTATGGCTACACCTTC
TRBJ2-5,TRBV3-1,NA,NA,CASSKDVGNQETQYF,TGTGCCAGCAGCAAAGATGTGGGGAACCAAGAGACCCAGTACTTC
TRBJ2-3,TRBV12-3/TRBV12-4,NA,NA,CASTGDRQTRDTQYF,TGTGCCAGCACCGGGGACCGGCAGACCAGAGATACGCAGTATTTT
TRBJ1-2,TRBV15,few,NA,CATSRGGLIYGYTF,TGTGCCACCAGCAGGGGCGGACTTATCTATGGCTACACCTTC
TRBJ2-5,TRBV20-1,few,NA,CSARDGRRSGYQETQYF,TGCAGTGCTAGAGATGGGAGACGAAGCGGGTACCAAGAGACCCAGTACTTC
TRBJ2-3,TRBV18,many,TRBD2,CASTSGTTDTQYF,TGTGCCAGTACCAGCGGGACCACAGATACGCAGTATTTT
TRBJ1-5,TRBV12-3/TRBV12-4,few,NA,CASSLEGTANQPQHF,TGTGCCAGCAGTTTGGAGGGTACCGCGAATCAGCCCCAGCATTTT
TRBJ2-3,TRBV6-1,NA,TRBD1,CASRPTGTGKDTQYF,TGTGCCAGCAGGCCAACCGGGACAGGGAAGGATACGCAGTATTTT
TRBJ2-3,TRBV20-1,NA,TRBD1,CSRFRQGWVTDTQYF,TGCAGCCGATTCCGACAGGGGTGGGTGACAGATACGCAGTATTTT
TRBJ1-5,TRBV5-5,many,NA,CASSSYINQPQHF,TGTGCCAGCAGCTCATACATCAACCAGCCCCAGCATTTT
TRBJ2-3,TRBV5-1,NA,TRBD2,CASSSTGLAGDTQYF,TGCGCCAGCAGCTCTACCGGACTAGCGGGGGATACGCAGTATTTT
TRBJ1-4,TRBV4-2,few,NA,CASSQDDGSTNEKLFF,TGTGCCAGCAGCCAAGATGACGGCTCTACTAATGAAAAACTGTTTTTT
TRBJ1-4,TRBV6-1,many,NA,CASSERHRNEKLFF,TGTGCCAGCAGTGAGCGGCACCGTAATGAAAAACTGTTTTTT
TRBJ1-4,TRBV27,few,NA,CASSPVATNEKLFF,TGTGCCAGCAGTCCAGTTGCAACTAATGAAAAACTGTTTTTT
TRBJ2-5,TRBV29-1,NA,TRBD1,CSVEGTEQETQYF,TGCAGCGTTGAGGGGACAGAACAAGAGACCCAGTACTTC